This paragraph covers one T cell receptor (beta chain) sequence. Its antigen is not identified. The CDR3 consists of 15 residues. CDR1 is SQVTM and CDR2 is ANQGSEA in the germline V gene. Trimming removed 7 bases from V and 0 bases from J; junction bases left unmatched: 8. Noted time point: patch test 1, 2 weeks after DPC sensitization. Regarding treatment: therapeutic diphenylcyclopropenone sensitization with weekly scalp DPC. The data stem from a study of human T cells and chemical hapten exposure. MiXCR, applied by TCRdb to the RACE reads, yields one record per CDR3 protein. The data hold around 120,000 distinct CDR3 sequences, with approximately 9.9% observed a single time. Study results and limitations: Compared to controls, expanded TCRs made significantly more large clusters of similar CDR3s.

The receptor's source is a woman aged 35 to 49 with alopecia areata. Some clones in this sample may be carry-over from other donors' samples. This material consisted of whole blood, taken in connection with sensitization to the hapten diphenylcyclopropenone (DPC). V usage is TRBV29-1 and J usage is TRBJ2-2; 7 positions match TRBD1. The CDR3 protein is CSGLQGSSNTGELFF. Here the CDR3 DNA reads TGCAGCGGATTACAGGGGTCCTCGAACACCGGGGAGCTGTTTTTT.